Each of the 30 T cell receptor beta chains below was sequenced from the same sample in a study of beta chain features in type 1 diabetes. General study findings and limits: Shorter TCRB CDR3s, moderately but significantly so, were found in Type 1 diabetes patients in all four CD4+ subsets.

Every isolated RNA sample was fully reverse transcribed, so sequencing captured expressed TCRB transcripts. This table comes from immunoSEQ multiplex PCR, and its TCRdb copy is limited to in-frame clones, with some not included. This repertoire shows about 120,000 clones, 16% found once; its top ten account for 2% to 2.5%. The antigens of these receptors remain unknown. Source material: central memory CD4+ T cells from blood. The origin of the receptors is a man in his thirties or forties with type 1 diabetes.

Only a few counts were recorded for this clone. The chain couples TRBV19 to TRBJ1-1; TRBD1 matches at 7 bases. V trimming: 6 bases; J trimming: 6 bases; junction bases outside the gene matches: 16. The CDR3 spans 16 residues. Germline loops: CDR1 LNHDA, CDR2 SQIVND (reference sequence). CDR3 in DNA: TGTGCCAGTAGACTCGGCGGAGGAACAGGGGTCGCTGAAGCTTTCTTT. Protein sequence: CASRLGGGTGVAEAFF.

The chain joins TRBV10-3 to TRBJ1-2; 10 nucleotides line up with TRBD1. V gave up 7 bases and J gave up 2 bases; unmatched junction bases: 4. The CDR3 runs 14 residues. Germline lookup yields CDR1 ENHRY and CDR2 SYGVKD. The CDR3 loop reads CAIKGQGLNYGYTF. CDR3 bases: TGTGCCATCAAGGGACAGGGGTTAAACTATGGCTACACCTTC.

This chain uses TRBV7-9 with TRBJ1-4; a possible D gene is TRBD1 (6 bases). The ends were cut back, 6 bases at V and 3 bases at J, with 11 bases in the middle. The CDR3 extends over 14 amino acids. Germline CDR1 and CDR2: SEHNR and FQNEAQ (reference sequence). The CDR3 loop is CASSLDSSNEKLFF. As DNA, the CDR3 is TGTGCCAGCAGTTTGGACAGCTCTAATGAAAAACTGTTTTTT.

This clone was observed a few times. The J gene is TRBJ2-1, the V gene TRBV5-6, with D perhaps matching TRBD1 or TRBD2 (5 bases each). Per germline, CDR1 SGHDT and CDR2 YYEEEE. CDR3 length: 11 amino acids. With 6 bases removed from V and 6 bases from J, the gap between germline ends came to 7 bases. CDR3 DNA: TGTGCCAGCACCGGGGCCAATGAGCAGTTCTTC. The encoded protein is CASTGANEQFF.

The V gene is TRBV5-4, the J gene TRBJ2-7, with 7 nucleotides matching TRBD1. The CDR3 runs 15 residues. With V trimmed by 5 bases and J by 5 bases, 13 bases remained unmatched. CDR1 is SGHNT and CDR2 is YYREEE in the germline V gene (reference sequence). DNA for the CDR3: TGTGCCAGCAGTTTGCCCAGGACAGGCCCCGACGAGCAGTACTTC. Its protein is CASSLPRTGPDEQYF.

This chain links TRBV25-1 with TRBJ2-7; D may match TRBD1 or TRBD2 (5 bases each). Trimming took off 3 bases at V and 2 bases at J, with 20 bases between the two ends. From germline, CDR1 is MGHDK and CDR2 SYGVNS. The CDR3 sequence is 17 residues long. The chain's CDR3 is CASSDPLRVGEPYEQYF. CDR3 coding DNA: TGTGCCAGCAGTGACCCACTCAGGGTAGGGGAGCCCTACGAGCAGTACTTC.

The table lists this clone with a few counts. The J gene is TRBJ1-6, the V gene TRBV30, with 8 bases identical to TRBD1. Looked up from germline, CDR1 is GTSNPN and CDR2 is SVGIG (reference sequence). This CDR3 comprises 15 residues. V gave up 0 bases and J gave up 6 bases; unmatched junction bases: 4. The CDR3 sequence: CAWSVQQGGNSPLHF. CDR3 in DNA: TGTGCCTGGAGTGTACAACAGGGGGGTAATTCACCCCTCCACTTT.

The CDR3 DNA is TGCAGCGTTGAATCCCCAGAGAACACTGAAGCTTTCTTT. Its protein is CSVESPENTEAFF. The chain combines TRBV29-1 with TRBJ1-1; D is uncertain. The germline CDR1 and CDR2 sequences are SQVTM and ANQGSEA. The CDR3 extends over 13 amino acids. Trimming cost V 2 bases and J 1 base, with 8 bases left between them.

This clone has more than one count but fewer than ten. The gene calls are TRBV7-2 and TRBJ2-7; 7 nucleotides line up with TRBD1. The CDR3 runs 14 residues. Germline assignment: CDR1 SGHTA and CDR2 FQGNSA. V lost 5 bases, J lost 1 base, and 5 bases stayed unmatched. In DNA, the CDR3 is TGTGCCAGCAGCACCGGGACAGTTTCCTACGAGCAGTACTTC. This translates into CASSTGTVSYEQYF.

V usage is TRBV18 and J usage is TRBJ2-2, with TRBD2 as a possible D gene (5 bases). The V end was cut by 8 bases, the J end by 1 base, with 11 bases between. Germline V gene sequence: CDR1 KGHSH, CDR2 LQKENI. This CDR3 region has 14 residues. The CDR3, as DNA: TGTGCCAGCCAAAGCGAGGGGAACACCGGGGAGCTGTTTTTT. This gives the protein CASQSEGNTGELFF. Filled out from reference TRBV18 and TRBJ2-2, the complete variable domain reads NAGVMQNPRHLVRRRGQEARLRCSPMKGHSHVYWYRQLPEEGLKFMVYLQKENIIDESGMPKERFSAEFPKEGPSILRIQQVVRGDSAAYFCASQSEGNTGELFFGEGSRLTVL.

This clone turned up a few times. The CDR3 DNA reads as TGTGCCAGCAGCCATAGCGGGGGGAGCACAGATACGCAGTATTTT. It specifies CASSHSGGSTDTQYF. This chain links TRBV5-5 with TRBJ2-3; 10 bases align to TRBD2. Germline V gene data show CDR1 as SGHKS and CDR2 as YYEKEE (reference sequence). CDR3 length equals 15 residues. Trimming removed 4 bases from V and 0 bases from J; junction bases left unmatched: 2.

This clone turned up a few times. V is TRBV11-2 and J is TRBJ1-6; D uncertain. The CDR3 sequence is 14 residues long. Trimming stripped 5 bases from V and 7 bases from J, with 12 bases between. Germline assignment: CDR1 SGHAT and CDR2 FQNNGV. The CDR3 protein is CASSKANFNSPLHF. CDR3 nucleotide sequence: TGTGCCAGCAGCAAGGCAAATTTCAATTCACCCCTCCACTTT.

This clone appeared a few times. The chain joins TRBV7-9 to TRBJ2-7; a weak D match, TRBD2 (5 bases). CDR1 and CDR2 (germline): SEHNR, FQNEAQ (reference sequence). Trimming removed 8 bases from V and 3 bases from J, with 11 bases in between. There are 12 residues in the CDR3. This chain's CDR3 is CASSHGVYEQYF. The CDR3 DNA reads TGTGCCAGCTCCCACGGGGTCTACGAGCAGTACTTC.

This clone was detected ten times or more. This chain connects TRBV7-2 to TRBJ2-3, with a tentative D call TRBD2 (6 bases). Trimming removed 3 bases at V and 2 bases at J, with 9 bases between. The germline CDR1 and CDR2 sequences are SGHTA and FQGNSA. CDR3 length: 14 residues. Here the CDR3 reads CASSLGLHTDTQYF. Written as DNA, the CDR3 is TGTGCCAGCAGCTTGGGACTCCACACAGATACGCAGTATTTT.

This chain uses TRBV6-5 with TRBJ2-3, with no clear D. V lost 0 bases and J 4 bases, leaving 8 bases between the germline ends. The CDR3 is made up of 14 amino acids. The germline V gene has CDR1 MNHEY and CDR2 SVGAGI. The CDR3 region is CASSYSGVADTQYF. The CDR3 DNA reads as TGTGCCAGCAGTTACTCTGGCGTCGCAGATACGCAGTATTTT.

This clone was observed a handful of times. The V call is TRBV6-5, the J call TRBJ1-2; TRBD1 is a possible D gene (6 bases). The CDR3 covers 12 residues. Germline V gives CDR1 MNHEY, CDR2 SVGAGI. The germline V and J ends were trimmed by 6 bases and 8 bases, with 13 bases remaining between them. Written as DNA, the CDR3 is TGTGCCAGCAGCGGGACACGGGCGGGCTACACCTTC. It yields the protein CASSGTRAGYTF.

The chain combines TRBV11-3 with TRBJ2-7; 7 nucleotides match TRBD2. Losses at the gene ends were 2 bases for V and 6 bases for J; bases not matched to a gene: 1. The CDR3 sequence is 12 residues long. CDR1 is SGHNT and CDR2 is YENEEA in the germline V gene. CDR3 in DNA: TGTGCCAGCAGCTTATCTAGCGGCGAGCAGTACTTC. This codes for CASSLSSGEQYF.

The CDR3 is CASKVHSGANVLTF. As DNA, the CDR3 is TGTGCCAGCAAAGTACACTCTGGGGCCAACGTCCTGACTTTC. The rearrangement links TRBV28 to TRBJ2-6; D remains unclear. Germline V gene lookup returns CDR1 MDHEN and CDR2 SYDVKM. With 7 bases removed from V and 0 bases from J, the gap between germline ends came to 7 bases. The CDR3 extends over 14 amino acids.

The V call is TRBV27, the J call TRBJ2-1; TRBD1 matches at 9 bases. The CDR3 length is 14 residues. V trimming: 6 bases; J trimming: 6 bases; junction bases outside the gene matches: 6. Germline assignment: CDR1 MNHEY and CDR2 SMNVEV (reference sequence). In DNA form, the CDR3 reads TGTGCCAGCAGGATGGGACAGGGATTCAATGAGCAGTTCTTC. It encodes CASRMGQGFNEQFF.

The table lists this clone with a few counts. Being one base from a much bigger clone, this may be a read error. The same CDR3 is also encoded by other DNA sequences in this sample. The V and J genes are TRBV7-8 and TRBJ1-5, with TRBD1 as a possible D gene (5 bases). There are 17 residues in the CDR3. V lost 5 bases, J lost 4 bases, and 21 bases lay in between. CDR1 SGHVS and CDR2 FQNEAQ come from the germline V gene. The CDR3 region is CASSPPLRGPRNQPQHF. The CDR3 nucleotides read TGTGCCAGCAGCCCTCCACTTCGGGGACCGAGAAATCAGCCCCAGCATTTT.

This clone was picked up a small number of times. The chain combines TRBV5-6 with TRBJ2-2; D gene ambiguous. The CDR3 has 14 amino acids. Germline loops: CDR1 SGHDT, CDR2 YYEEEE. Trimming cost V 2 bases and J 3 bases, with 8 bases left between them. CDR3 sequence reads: CASSFGRYTGELFF. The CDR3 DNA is TGTGCCAGCAGCTTTGGGCGGTACACCGGGGAGCTGTTTTTT.

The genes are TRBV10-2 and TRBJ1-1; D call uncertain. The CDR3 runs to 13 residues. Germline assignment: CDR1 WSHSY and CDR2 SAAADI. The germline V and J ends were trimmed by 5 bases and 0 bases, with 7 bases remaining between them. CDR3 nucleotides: TGCGCCAGCAGTATCGGGGTGAACACTGAAGCTTTCTTT. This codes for CASSIGVNTEAFF.

CDR3 in amino acids: CASSQDGIRDRTQYF. The CDR3 DNA sequence: TGCGCCAGCAGCCAAGATGGTATAAGAGATCGGACCCAGTACTTC. The chain employs TRBV4-3 and TRBJ2-5; D is undetermined. V lost 0 bases and J 7 bases, leaving 15 bases between the germline ends. The CDR3 extends over 15 amino acids. The germline gives CDR1 LGHNA, CDR2 YSLEER.

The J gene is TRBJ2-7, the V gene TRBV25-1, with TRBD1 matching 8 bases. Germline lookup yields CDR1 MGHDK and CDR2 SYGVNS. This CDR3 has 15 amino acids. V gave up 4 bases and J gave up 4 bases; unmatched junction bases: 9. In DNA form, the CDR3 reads TGTGCCAGCAGTGCTTCCGGGACAGGTTGGTACGAGCAGTACTTC. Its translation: CASSASGTGWYEQYF.

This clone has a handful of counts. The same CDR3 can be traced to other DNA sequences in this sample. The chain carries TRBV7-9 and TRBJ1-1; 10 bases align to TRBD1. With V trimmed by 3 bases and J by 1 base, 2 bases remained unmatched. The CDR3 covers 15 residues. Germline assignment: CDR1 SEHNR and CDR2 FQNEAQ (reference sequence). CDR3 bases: TGTGCCAGCAGCTTGAGGACAGGGGGGAACACTGAAGCTTTCTTT. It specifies CASSLRTGGNTEAFF.

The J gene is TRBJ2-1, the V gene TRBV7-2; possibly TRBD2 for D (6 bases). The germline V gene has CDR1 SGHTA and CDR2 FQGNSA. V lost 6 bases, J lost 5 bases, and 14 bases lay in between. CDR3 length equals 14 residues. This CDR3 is CASSSPRGNNEQFF. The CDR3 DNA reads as TGTGCCAGCAGTTCCCCTCGGGGGAACAATGAGCAGTTCTTC. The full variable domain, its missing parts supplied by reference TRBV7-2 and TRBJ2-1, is GAGVSQSPSNKVTEKGKDVELRCDPISGHTALYWYRQSLGQGLEFLIYFQGNSAPDKSGLPSDRFSAERTGGSVSTLTIQRTQQEDSAVYLCASSSPRGNNEQFFGPGTRLTVL.

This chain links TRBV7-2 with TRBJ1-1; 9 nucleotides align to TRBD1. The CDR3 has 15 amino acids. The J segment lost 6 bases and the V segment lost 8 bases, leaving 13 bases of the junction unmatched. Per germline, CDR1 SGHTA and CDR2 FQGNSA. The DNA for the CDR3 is TGTGCCAGCGGCCTAACAGGGGGCGCGGGTTCTGAAGCTTTCTTT. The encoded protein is CASGLTGGAGSEAFF.

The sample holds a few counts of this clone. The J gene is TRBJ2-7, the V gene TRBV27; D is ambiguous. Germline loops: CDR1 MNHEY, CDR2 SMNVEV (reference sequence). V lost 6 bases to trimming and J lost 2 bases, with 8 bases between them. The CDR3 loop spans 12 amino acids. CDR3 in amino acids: CASRTPAYEQYF. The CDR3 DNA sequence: TGTGCCAGCAGAACCCCGGCCTACGAGCAGTACTTC.

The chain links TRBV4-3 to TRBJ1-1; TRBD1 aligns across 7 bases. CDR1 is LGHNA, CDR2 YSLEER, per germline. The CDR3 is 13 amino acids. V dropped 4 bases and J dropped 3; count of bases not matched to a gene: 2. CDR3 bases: TGCGCCAGCAGCCCCGGGACAGACACTGAAGCTTTCTTT. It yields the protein CASSPGTDTEAFF.

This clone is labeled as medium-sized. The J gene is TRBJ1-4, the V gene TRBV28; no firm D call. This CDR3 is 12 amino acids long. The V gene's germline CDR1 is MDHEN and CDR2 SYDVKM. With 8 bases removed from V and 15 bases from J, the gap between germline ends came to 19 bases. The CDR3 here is CASQSDTESVFF. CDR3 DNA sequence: TGTGCCAGCCAGTCCGATACAGAGTCGGTGTTTTTT.